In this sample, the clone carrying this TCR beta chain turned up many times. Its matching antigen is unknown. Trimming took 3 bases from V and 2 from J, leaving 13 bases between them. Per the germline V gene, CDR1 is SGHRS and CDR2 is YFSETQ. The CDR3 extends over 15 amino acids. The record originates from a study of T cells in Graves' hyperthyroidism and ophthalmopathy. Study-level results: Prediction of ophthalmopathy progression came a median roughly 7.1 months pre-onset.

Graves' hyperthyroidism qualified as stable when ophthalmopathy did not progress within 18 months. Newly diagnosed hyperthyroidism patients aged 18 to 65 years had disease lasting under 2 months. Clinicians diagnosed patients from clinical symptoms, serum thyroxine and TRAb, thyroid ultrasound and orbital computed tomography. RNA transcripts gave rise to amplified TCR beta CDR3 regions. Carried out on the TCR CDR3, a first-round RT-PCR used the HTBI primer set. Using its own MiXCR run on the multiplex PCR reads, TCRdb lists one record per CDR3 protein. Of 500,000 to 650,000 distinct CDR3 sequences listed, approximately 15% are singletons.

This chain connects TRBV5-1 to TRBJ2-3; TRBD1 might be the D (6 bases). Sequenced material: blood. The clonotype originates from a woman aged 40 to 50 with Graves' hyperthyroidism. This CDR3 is CASSWTEAITDTQYF. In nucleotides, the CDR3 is TGCGCCAGCAGCTGGACAGAGGCAATCACAGATACGCAGTATTTT.